Included here is one T cell receptor beta chain sequence, with context. CDR1 and CDR2 (germline): SQVTM, ANQGSEA. The V and J ends lost 7 bases and 6 bases, in that order; junction bases with no gene match: 8. This CDR3 comprises 13 residues. As handled by the study authors: Estimation of nucleated cell counts was performed using reference gene primer amplification. Sequencing was performed with immunoSEQ multiplex PCR; in TCRdb, only in-frame clones are kept and a portion is missing. That table supplies the V and J calls and clone size; D and trimming were determined from the DNA. The sample yields 85,000 to 130,000 clones, about three quarters seen once. These data originate in a study of blood T cell repertoires in COVID-19. Study information: Acute and convalescent COVID-19 specimens originated in the United States, Italy and Spain. From T cells, B-cell-depleted T cells, or PBMCs came the material, which was cDNA or gDNA.

Patients at the Seattle site were enrolled during active infection and followed longitudinally. The sequence was collected from a man aged 80 or over with COVID-19, enrolled during active disease. This chain joins TRBV29-1 and TRBJ2-1; TRBD2 agrees at 8 bases. The sequencing input was peripheral blood. The CDR3 DNA follows: TGCAGCGGCGGCCACGGGAGGGGCAATGAGCAGTTCTTC. It specifies CSGGHGRGNEQFF.